This entry lists 26 T cell receptor beta chains sequenced from one sample in a study of shared clonotypes between healthy human individuals. Naive CD8 cells were CD45RO-negative, positively selected for CCR7, excluding terminally differentiated effector memory CD45RA+ cells. Data came from immunoSEQ multiplex PCR; TCRdb stores just in-frame clones and leaves some out. Among 1.5 million to 2.5 million clones listed, about 94% were seen once. Material for sequencing was naive CD8+ T cells sorted from blood. All receptors derive from a young man in good health.

The V call is TRBV4-1, the J call TRBJ2-7; TRBD2 aligns across 13 bases. The ends lost 5 bases at V and 1 base at J; junction bases unmatched: 8. CDR1 is MGHRA, CDR2 YSYEKL, per germline. The length of the CDR3 is 17 residues. In DNA form, the CDR3 reads TGCGCCAGCAGCAAGGGACTAGCGGGGCTCATTTCCTACGAGCAGTACTTC. Encoded protein: CASSKGLAGLISYEQYF.

The rearrangement uses TRBV28 and TRBJ2-7; either TRBD1 or TRBD2 may supply D (7 bases each). CDR1 and CDR2 (germline): MDHEN, SYDVKM. V was cut by 6 bases and J by 1 base, with 25 bases left in between. The CDR3 extends over 18 amino acids. The CDR3 loop reads CASSLSPGGAQRSYEQYF. CDR3 nucleotide sequence: TGTGCCAGCAGCCTATCCCCAGGGGGGGCGCAAAGGTCCTACGAGCAGTACTTC.

V gene TRBV7-8 combines with J gene TRBJ2-1, with 7 nucleotides matching TRBD2. The CDR3 totals 14 residues. Germline V gene data show CDR1 as SGHVS and CDR2 as FQNEAQ. V shed 5 bases, J shed 6 bases, and the junction held 7 bases outside the gene matches. This chain's CDR3 is CASSPWVAGNEQFF. In nucleotides, the CDR3 is TGTGCCAGCAGCCCCTGGGTAGCGGGCAATGAGCAGTTCTTC. The whole variable domain, remainder taken from reference TRBV7-8 and TRBJ2-1, is GAGVSQSPRYKVAKRGQDVALRCDPISGHVSLFWYQQALGQGPEFLTYFQNEAQLDKSGLPSDRFFAERPEGSVSTLKIQRTQQEDSAVYLCASSPWVAGNEQFFGPGTRLTVL.

In the case of this clone: Other DNA sequences in this sample translate to the same CDR3. The rearrangement joins TRBV6-5 to TRBJ1-2; D may be TRBD1 (5 bases). This CDR3 contains 13 residues. The germline V and J ends were trimmed by 0 bases and 8 bases, with 10 bases remaining between them. From germline, CDR1 is MNHEY and CDR2 SVGAGI. Here the CDR3 reads CASSYSGGDGYTF. DNA for the CDR3: TGTGCCAGCAGTTACTCGGGTGGGGACGGCTACACCTTC.

The genes are TRBV5-6 and TRBJ1-4; a weak D match, TRBD1 (6 bases). The CDR3 covers 14 residues. V gave up 3 bases and J gave up 4 bases, with 10 bases separating them. Germline V gene data show CDR1 as SGHDT and CDR2 as YYEEEE. The CDR3 protein is CASSYQGYNEKLFF. DNA of the CDR3: TGTGCCAGCAGCTACCAGGGGTATAATGAAAAACTGTTTTTT. The variable domain in full, with the rest retrieved from reference TRBV5-6 and TRBJ1-4, is DAGVTQSPTHLIKTRGQQVTLRCSPKSGHDTVSWYQQALGQGPQFIFQYYEEEERQRGNFPDRFSGHQFPNYSSELNVNALLLGDSALYLCASSYQGYNEKLFFGSGTQLSVL.

The chain uses TRBV7-9 and TRBJ2-7; D call uncertain. This CDR3 has 13 residues. Trimming pared 4 bases from V and 3 bases from J, leaving 10 bases between. Germline values: CDR1 SEHNR, CDR2 FQNEAQ (reference sequence). The CDR3: CASSSDPNYEQYF. The CDR3 DNA reads TGTGCCAGCAGCTCCGACCCTAACTACGAGCAGTACTTC.

The rearrangement uses TRBV7-2 and TRBJ2-1; D not resolved. The CDR3 runs 12 residues. The germline gives CDR1 SGHTA, CDR2 FQGNSA. The V and J ends lost 2 bases and 6 bases respectively, with 5 bases between them. The CDR3 loop is CASSLWGNEQFF. The CDR3 nucleotides read TGTGCCAGCAGCTTATGGGGCAATGAGCAGTTCTTC.

The V and J genes are TRBV28 and TRBJ1-3; D ambiguous. V lost 5 bases and J lost 3, with 5 bases in between. The CDR3 loop spans 12 amino acids. Germline V CDR1 and CDR2: MDHEN, SYDVKM. CDR3 residues: CASSRRGNTIYF. The CDR3 bases are TGTGCCAGCAGTCGCCGTGGAAACACCATATATTTT.

This clone was recorded once. V is TRBV7-6 and J is TRBJ2-5, with TRBD2 matching over 8 bases. V lost 5 bases to trimming and J lost 5 bases; unmatched junction nucleotides: 7. Germline V gene lookup returns CDR1 SGHVS and CDR2 FNYEAQ. This CDR3 is built from 14 residues. The CDR3 reads CASSIGTSGETQYF. The DNA for the CDR3 is TGTGCCAGCAGCATCGGGACTAGTGGGGAGACCCAGTACTTC.

On this clone itself: Other DNA sequences in the sample encode the same CDR3. This rearrangement joins TRBV4-1 to TRBJ2-3; the D is unclear. V was clipped by 2 bases and J by 0 bases, with 3 bases between them. Germline CDR1 reads MGHRA; CDR2 reads YSYEKL. This CDR3 is 13 amino acids long. In DNA, the CDR3 is TGCGCCAGCAGCCAATCTAGCACAGATACGCAGTATTTT. Translation gives CASSQSSTDTQYF.

The rearrangement uses TRBV6-1 and TRBJ2-1; 7 positions agree with TRBD2. Per the germline V gene, CDR1 is MNHNS and CDR2 is SASEGT. There are 19 residues in the CDR3. V lost 3 bases and J lost 4; bases outside the gene matches: 18. CDR3 bases: TGTGCCAGCAGTGAGGCCTACTTCGGTTGGGGGGGTTGGTACAATGAGCAGTTCTTC. Amino acid sequence: CASSEAYFGWGGWYNEQFF.

On this clone: Distinct nucleotide sequences in the sample also encode this CDR3. V usage is TRBV30 and J usage is TRBJ1-3; D ambiguous. V shed 2 bases and J shed 0 bases, with 8 bases lying between them. The CDR3 is 14 residues long. Germline V gene sequence: CDR1 GTSNPN, CDR2 SVGIG (reference sequence). CDR3: CAWSPGNSGNTIYF. The CDR3 bases are TGTGCCTGGAGTCCAGGCAACTCTGGAAACACCATATATTTT.

This chain uses TRBV9 with TRBJ2-1, with 7 bases lining up with TRBD2. V shed 3 bases, J shed 4 bases, and the junction held 4 bases outside the gene matches. Germline lookup yields CDR1 SGDLS and CDR2 YYNGEE. This CDR3 has 14 amino acids. CDR3 DNA: TGTGCCAGCAGCGAGACGGGACTATACAATGAGCAGTTCTTC. It is translated as CASSETGLYNEQFF.

The J gene is TRBJ2-3, the V gene TRBV11-2, with 12 bases aligning to TRBD2. Germline CDR1 is SGHAT and CDR2 is FQNNGV. The J segment lost 4 bases and the V segment lost 5 bases, leaving 10 bases of the junction unmatched. The length of the CDR3 is 17 residues. CDR3 sequence reads: CASSPTGTSGFSDTQYF. CDR3 bases: TGTGCCAGCAGCCCCACCGGGACTAGCGGGTTCTCAGATACGCAGTATTTT.

The V and J genes are TRBV4-3 and TRBJ2-3; possible D gene TRBD2, 5 bases. Trimming took off 3 bases at V and 1 base at J, with 14 bases between the two ends. CDR1 is LGHNA, CDR2 YSLEER, per germline. CDR3 length equals 16 residues. The chain's CDR3 is CASSHTSGSRTDTQYF. CDR3 DNA: TGCGCCAGCAGCCACACCTCGGGATCCCGCACAGATACGCAGTATTTT.

V usage is TRBV4-1 and J usage is TRBJ1-2; no clear D. Deletions cut 3 bases from V and 5 bases from J, with 10 bases between. Per the germline V gene, CDR1 is MGHRA and CDR2 is YSYEKL. The CDR3 is made up of 13 amino acids. Here the CDR3 DNA reads TGCGCCAGCAGCCAGAGGTCCGAGTATGGCTACACCTTC. Its translation is CASSQRSEYGYTF.

Notes on this clone: The junction does not match germline at one end; this may be a read error. The CDR3 is CASSRTGQETQYF. CDR3 DNA sequence: TGTGCTAGCAGCCGAACGGGGCAAGAGACCCAGTACTTC. This chain uses TRBV7-7 with TRBJ2-5; D may be TRBD2 (5 bases). The CDR3 contains 13 residues. Germline loops: CDR1 SSHAT, CDR2 FNYEAQ (reference sequence).

The CDR3, as DNA: TGTGCCAGCACCCTCTCAGGACTAGCGGGAGCCCAGGATACGCAGTATTTT. It translates to CASTLSGLAGAQDTQYF. The gene calls are TRBV27 and TRBJ2-3; 13 positions match TRBD2. Germline V gene lookup returns CDR1 MNHEY and CDR2 SMNVEV (reference sequence). Germline trimming cut 7 bases from V and 6 bases from J; bases unmatched to any gene: 13. CDR3 length: 17 residues.

The chain combines TRBV5-8 with TRBJ2-1, with 11 bases identical to TRBD2. The ends lost 2 bases at V and 6 bases at J; junction bases unmatched: 4. The CDR3 runs to 15 residues. Germline V gene data show CDR1 as SGHTS and CDR2 as YDEGEE. The CDR3: CASSLTSGSGNEQFF. CDR3 sequence (DNA): TGTGCCAGCAGCTTAACTAGCGGGAGCGGCAATGAGCAGTTCTTC.

The chain links TRBV10-3 to TRBJ1-2; no clear D. Trimming left V 0 bases short and J 8 bases short, with 16 bases between. CDR3 length: 15 residues. The germline V gene has CDR1 ENHRY and CDR2 SYGVKD. The CDR3 here is CAISESGRAPGGYTF. The CDR3 DNA is TGTGCCATCAGTGAGTCGGGGAGGGCCCCTGGGGGCTACACCTTC.

The rearrangement links TRBV27 to TRBJ2-1; D not certain. Deletions cut 2 bases from V and 6 bases from J, with 8 bases between. CDR1 and CDR2 from the germline V gene are MNHEY and SMNVEV (reference sequence). The CDR3 contains 13 residues. The CDR3 spells CASSLTSLNEQFF. The CDR3, as DNA: TGTGCCAGCAGTTTAACTTCTCTCAATGAGCAGTTCTTC.

The V call is TRBV29-1, the J call TRBJ2-5, with D possibly being TRBD1 (5 bases). The CDR3 totals 18 residues. CDR1 is SQVTM and CDR2 is ANQGSEA in the germline V gene. V shed 0 bases and J shed 5 bases, with 25 bases lying between them. The CDR3 DNA follows: TGCAGCGTTGAAGATTCCCTACAGGCTTTTACCCGGTCGGAGACCCAGTACTTC. This translates into CSVEDSLQAFTRSETQYF.

The chain uses TRBV28 and TRBJ2-1; 7 nucleotides line up with TRBD2. V shed 2 bases and J 6 bases; nucleotides not matched to a gene: 1. This CDR3 has 13 residues. Germline assignment: CDR1 MDHEN and CDR2 SYDVKM. CDR3 sequence (DNA): TGTGCCAGCAGTTTAGGGGGGGTCAATGAGCAGTTCTTC. Residues: CASSLGGVNEQFF.

This sequence joins TRBV11-1 and TRBJ2-7; D not certain. The CDR3 runs to 14 residues. Trimming left V 0 bases short and J 5 bases short, with 11 bases between. Germline V gene lookup returns CDR1 SGHAT and CDR2 FQDESV (reference sequence). The CDR3 region has the DNA TGTGCCAGCAGCTTAGCGTGGGCCGCGGACGAGCAGTACTTC. Encoded protein: CASSLAWAADEQYF.

The chain combines TRBV4-3 with TRBJ2-5, with D possibly matching TRBD2 (6 bases). This CDR3 region has 13 residues. V dropped 4 bases and J dropped 3 bases, with 9 bases sitting between them. Germline CDR1 is LGHNA and CDR2 is YSLEER. CDR3 sequence: CASSRDLEETQYF. In DNA form, the CDR3 reads TGCGCCAGCAGCCGGGACTTAGAAGAGACCCAGTACTTC.

The chain carries TRBV4-1 and TRBJ2-7; 9 bases align to TRBD1. Per the germline V gene, CDR1 is MGHRA and CDR2 is YSYEKL. Trimming cost V 3 bases and J 6 bases; bases outside gene matches: 12. The CDR3 runs to 16 residues. The CDR3 DNA reads TGCGCCAGCAGCCAGGGGGGAGGGACAGGGACAAGCGAGCAGTACTTC. Its protein product is CASSQGGGTGTSEQYF.